This TCR beta chain was captured in a study of CD8+CD57+ T cells in acquired aplastic anemia. At the level of the study: DNA from sorted CD4+ and CD8+ cells averaged around 3 ug. Healthy CD8+ samples averaged approximately 11 million reads. Findings and limits, study-wide: Statistical testing detected no significant gap in CD8+ Simpson's diversity between patients and controls.

TCR beta VDJ and CDR3 profiles were obtained from a genomic DNA template. Via MiXCR, TCRdb re-called the reads, giving one row per CDR3 protein. This table has approximately 200,000 distinct CDR3 sequences, roughly half appearing once. Remarks on this clonotype: What it binds is not known. It is likely a read error, because the conserved phenylalanine at the end of the CDR3 is missing.

CDR3 length equals 14 residues. Germline V gene sequence: CDR1 DFQATT, CDR2 SNEGSKA (reference sequence). The origin of this receptor is a human donor in good health, serving as a control. The rearrangement uses TRBV20-1 and TRBJ1-5, with 7 nucleotides matching TRBD1. The sample was sorted CD4+, CD8+, or CD8+CD57+ T cells (not recorded which) from PBMCs. DNA of the CDR3: TGCAGTGCAACCGGGACAGCGAGCAGTCAGCCCCAGCATTCT. It codes for CSATGTASSQPQHS.